This T cell receptor beta chain was identified in a study of T cell responses to AZD1222 COVID-19 vaccine. Study-level results: White British people made up most donors, females outnumbered males, and clonal diversity was possibly underestimated. Spike-specific TCR breadth rose after two AZD1222 doses, and depth rose as well.

The data were produced by immunoSEQ multiplex PCR, yet TCRdb's version contains in-frame clones alone and is incomplete. The sample contains approximately 170,000 clones, around 91% of which appear only once. On this clone itself: Antigen specificity is unknown.

This CDR3 comprises 12 residues. From germline, CDR1 is SQVTM and CDR2 ANQGSEA. The V and J ends lost 4 bases and 1 base respectively, with 6 bases between them. Sequences were derived from peripheral blood, sampled on day 0 of AZD1222 vaccination. The chain uses TRBV29-1 and TRBJ2-3, with a possible D match to TRBD2 (6 bases). The clonotype originates from an adult in good health. The chain's CDR3 is CSVGGGTDTQYF. CDR3 sequence (DNA): TGCAGCGTTGGGGGGGGCACAGATACGCAGTATTTT.